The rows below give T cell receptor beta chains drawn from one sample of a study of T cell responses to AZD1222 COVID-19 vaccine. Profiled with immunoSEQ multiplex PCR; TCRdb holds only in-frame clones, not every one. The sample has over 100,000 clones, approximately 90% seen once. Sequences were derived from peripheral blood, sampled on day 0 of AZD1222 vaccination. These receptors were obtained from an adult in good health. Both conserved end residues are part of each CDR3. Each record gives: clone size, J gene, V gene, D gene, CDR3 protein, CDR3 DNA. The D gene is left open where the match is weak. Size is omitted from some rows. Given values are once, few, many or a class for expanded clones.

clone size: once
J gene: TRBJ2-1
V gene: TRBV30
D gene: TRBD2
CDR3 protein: CAWSKTSVVYEQFF
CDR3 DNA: TGTGCCTGGAGTAAGACTAGCGTGGTGTATGAGCAGTTCTTC

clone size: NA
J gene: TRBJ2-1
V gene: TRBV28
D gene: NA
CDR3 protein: CASRPGGIHNEQFF
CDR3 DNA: TGTGCCAGCAGACCCGGGGGTATCCACAATGAGCAGTTCTTC

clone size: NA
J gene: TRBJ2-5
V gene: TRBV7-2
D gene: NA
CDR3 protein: CASSGRVLGETQYF
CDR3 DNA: TGTGCCAGCAGCGGCAGGGTCCTGGGCGAGACCCAGTACTTC

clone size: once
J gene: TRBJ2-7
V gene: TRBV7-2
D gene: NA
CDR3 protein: CASSYTGGLVNEQYF
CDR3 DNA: TGTGCCAGCAGCTATACGGGGGGCCTGGTGAACGAGCAGTACTTC

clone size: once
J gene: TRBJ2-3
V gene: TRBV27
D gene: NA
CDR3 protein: CASSLGAGLDTQYF
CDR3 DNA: TGTGCCAGCAGTTTAGGGGCAGGTCTGGATACGCAGTATTTT

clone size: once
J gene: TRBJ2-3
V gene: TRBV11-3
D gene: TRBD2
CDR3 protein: CASSPGGPTDTQYF
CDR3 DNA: TGTGCCAGCAGCCCGGGGGGGCCAACAGATACGCAGTATTTT

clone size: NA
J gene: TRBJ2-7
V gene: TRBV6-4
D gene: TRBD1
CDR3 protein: CASSDGLDRGVGEQYF
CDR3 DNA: TGTGCCAGCAGTGACGGTTTGGACAGGGGTGTAGGGGAGCAGTACTTC

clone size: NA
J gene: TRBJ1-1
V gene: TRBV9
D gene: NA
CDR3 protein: CASSVYRDQPGLNTEAFF
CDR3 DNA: TGTGCCAGCAGCGTTTACAGGGACCAGCCTGGATTGAACACTGAAGCTTTCTTT

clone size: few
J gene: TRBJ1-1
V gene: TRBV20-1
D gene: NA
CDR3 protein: CRTGSPAEAFF
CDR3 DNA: TGCCGTACAGGCTCCCCCGCTGAAGCTTTCTTT

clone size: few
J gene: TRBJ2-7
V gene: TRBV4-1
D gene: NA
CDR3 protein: CASSQVISYEQYF
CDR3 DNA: TGCGCCAGCAGCCAAGTAATCTCCTACGAGCAGTACTTC

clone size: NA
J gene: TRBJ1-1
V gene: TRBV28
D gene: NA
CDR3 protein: CASSLYRAGAEAFF
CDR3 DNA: TGTGCCAGCAGTTTATATCGGGCGGGGGCTGAAGCTTTCTTT

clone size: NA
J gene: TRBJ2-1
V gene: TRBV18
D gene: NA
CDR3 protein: CASSPSHEQFF
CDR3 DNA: TGTGCCAGCTCACCCTCGCATGAGCAGTTCTTC

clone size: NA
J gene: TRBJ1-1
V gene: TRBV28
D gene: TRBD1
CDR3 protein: CASSATQGGGTEAFF
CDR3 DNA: TGTGCCAGCAGTGCCACACAGGGGGGGGGCACTGAAGCTTTCTTT

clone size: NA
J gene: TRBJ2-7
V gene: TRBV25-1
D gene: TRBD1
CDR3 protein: CASRRGHTYEQYF
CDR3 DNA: TGTGCCAGCAGAAGGGGGCATACCTACGAGCAGTACTTC

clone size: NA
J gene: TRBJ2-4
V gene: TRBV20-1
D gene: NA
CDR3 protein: CSASPGLAKNIQYF
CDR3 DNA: TGCAGTGCTAGTCCCGGGCTAGCCAAAAACATTCAGTACTTC

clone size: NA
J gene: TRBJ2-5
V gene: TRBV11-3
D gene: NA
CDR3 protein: CASSLDAETQYF
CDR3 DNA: TGTGCCAGCAGCTTAGACGCGGAGACCCAGTACTTC

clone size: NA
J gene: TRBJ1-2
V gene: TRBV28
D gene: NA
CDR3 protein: CASQGTPNYGYTF
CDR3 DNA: TGTGCCAGCCAGGGGACACCTAACTATGGCTACACCTTC

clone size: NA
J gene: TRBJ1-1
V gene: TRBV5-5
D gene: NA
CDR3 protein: CASSLANTEAFF
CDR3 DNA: TGTGCCAGCAGCTTGGCGAACACTGAAGCTTTCTTT

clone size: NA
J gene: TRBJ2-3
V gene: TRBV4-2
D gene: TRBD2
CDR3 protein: CASSPRERETDTQYF
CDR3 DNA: TGTGCCAGCAGCCCGAGGGAGCGGGAGACAGATACGCAGTATTTT

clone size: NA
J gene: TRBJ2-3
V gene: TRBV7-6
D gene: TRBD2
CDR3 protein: CASSHNAGGTDTQYF
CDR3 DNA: TGTGCCAGCAGTCATAACGCGGGAGGCACAGATACGCAGTATTTT

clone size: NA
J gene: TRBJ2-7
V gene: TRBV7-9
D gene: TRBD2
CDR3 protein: CASSPNLAGTHEQYF
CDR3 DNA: TGTGCCAGCAGCCCCAACCTAGCGGGAACCCACGAGCAGTACTTC

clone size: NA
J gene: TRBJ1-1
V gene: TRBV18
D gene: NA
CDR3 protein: CASSPGNTEAFF
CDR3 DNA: TGTGCCAGCTCACCAGGGAACACTGAAGCTTTCTTT